Listed below are T cell receptor beta chains from one sample, sequenced in a study of OX40 agonist ivuxolimab in advanced cancers. Sequencing used immunoSEQ multiplex PCR; TCRdb keeps in-frame clones, though not all of them. The table lists around 16,000 clones, 84% of them singletons. The material sequenced was CD4+ or CD8+ T cells sorted from blood, taken in a trial of the OX40 agonist ivuxolimab. All receptors derive from an adult with an advanced solid tumor such as melanoma, head and neck, liver or kidney cancer. Each CDR3 is given without its conserved first and last residue. A D gene is named only where the DNA matches it firmly. The listing skips clone size in some rows; elsewhere it reads once, few, many or a size class.

clone size,D gene,V gene,CDR3 protein
-,TRBD1,TRBV6-5,ASSYQGQGTEQY
-,-,TRBV27,ASSLRQGKNIQY
-,-,TRBV9,ASSPTGTTLDYGYT
-,-,TRBV2,ATKDRSNEKLF
-,TRBD1,TRBV7-7,ASSEGQGFAYEQY
-,TRBD2,TRBV4-2,ASSQESQGLAGVNTGELF
once,TRBD1,TRBV30,ASGQDWAVGSEAF
-,TRBD2,TRBV19,ASSNAWREQETQY
-,TRBD1,TRBV5-6,ASSPGTEYEQY
-,-,TRBV2,AFRTGNEQY
-,-,TRBV28,ASSSRQYEAKNIQY
-,-,TRBV7-8,ASSLGSPADEQY
-,TRBD2,TRBV11-2,ASSQGLAGGPRTGELF
-,TRBD1,TRBV28,ASSLTRTGNTYEQY
-,TRBD1,TRBV5-5,ASSLDWTGLAYEQY
once,TRBD2,TRBV7-9,ASSSPGLT
-,-,TRBV28,ASSLGGYEQY
-,-,TRBV27,ASSYDGYNEQF
-,TRBD1,TRBV28,ASSFNPGQGLYNEQF
-,-,TRBV27,ASSLGTTYEQY
once,-,TRBV9,ASSHGETQY
-,-,TRBV27,ASSGIGSRPETQY
-,TRBD2,TRBV7-8,ASSWTSGTNYEQY
-,-,TRBV7-9,ASSFNSGVGNQPQH
-,TRBD2,TRBV7-2,ASSLGLAGGYNEQF
-,-,TRBV4-3,ASSLSRSRVGGELF
hyperexpanded,-,TRBV28,ASSLAPTVYNSPLH
few,TRBD2,TRBV28,ASSLDGTSGRDL
-,-,TRBV30,ASDTKLGYGYT
once,-,TRBV5-1,ASSLAQASSGNTIY
-,-,TRBV27,ASSLGTNEQF
once,-,TRBV27,ASSFGGAFSGANVLT
-,-,TRBV19,ASSIAGNYEQY
-,-,TRBV4-3,ASSQDGRGISPLH
few,-,TRBV4-1,ASSPDTGFYEQY
-,-,TRBV7-7,ASSLLASYGYT
once,-,TRBV7-8,ASSSQGQLGVDTGELF
-,-,TRBV30,AWTSSSNQPQH
-,TRBD2,TRBV7-9,ASSPLLAGEGDTQY
-,TRBD1,TRBV7-9,ASSSKQGWTTEAF
-,-,TRBV7-2,ASSLSMGGQPQH
-,-,TRBV4-1,ASSQGGLTEAF
-,-,TRBV2,ASTVADSYEQY
-,TRBD2,TRBV6-5,ASSYSREGGIEQY
-,-,TRBV19,ASRWGGGEQF
-,TRBD1,TRBV7-9,ASSAPGQGFTYEQY
-,TRBD1,TRBV4-3,ASSLRRRGLFTGELF
-,-,TRBV7-9,ASSLYPPGANEQF
few,-,TRBV19,ASKPTGANNSPLH
-,TRBD1,TRBV19,ASSSTGGIYEQY
-,-,TRBV2,ASLGDRYEQY
-,-,TRBV5-1,ASRPPDSGNTIY
-,-,TRBV6-1,ASERQFSYEQY
-,-,TRBV7-9,ASSTHRARDEKLF